A single sample is the source of the 18 T cell receptor beta chains below, sequenced in a study of T cell responses to AZD1222 COVID-19 vaccine. Profiled with immunoSEQ multiplex PCR; TCRdb holds only in-frame clones, not every one. The data show 130,000 or so clones, roughly 90% seen once. The material sequenced was peripheral blood, taken on day 0 of AZD1222 vaccination. The receptors were sampled from an adult in good health.

The chain recombines TRBV11-3 with TRBJ2-3, with a possible D match to TRBD2 (7 bases). CDR3 length equals 15 residues. V lost 5 bases, J lost 2 bases, and 14 bases lay in between. Germline CDR1 SGHNT, CDR2 YENEEA. This CDR3 reads CASSPEGGPTDTQYF. The CDR3 region has the DNA TGTGCCAGCAGCCCAGAGGGGGGGCCCACAGATACGCAGTATTTT. Full variable domain (outside the CDR3, taken from reference TRBV11-3 and TRBJ2-3): EAGVVQSPRYKIIEKKQPVAFWCNPISGHNTLYWYLQNLGQGPELLIRYENEEAVDDSQLPKDRFSAERLKGVDSTLKIQPAELGDSAVYLCASSPEGGPTDTQYFGPGTRLTVL.

The V and J genes are TRBV27 and TRBJ1-2; no firm D call. Germline lookup yields CDR1 MNHEY and CDR2 SMNVEV (reference sequence). The CDR3 spans 13 residues. V lost 3 bases and J 2 bases, leaving 7 bases between the germline ends. The CDR3 region is CASSFAGNYGYTF. CDR3 in DNA: TGTGCCAGCAGTTTTGCTGGGAACTATGGCTACACCTTC.

The V and J genes are TRBV18 and TRBJ1-1, with a tentative D call TRBD1 (6 bases). This CDR3 spans 13 amino acids. Germline values: CDR1 KGHSH, CDR2 LQKENI. V lost 6 bases and J lost 3, with 11 bases in between. Here the CDR3 reads CASSPDRHTEAFF. CDR3 bases: TGTGCCAGCTCCCCCGACAGGCACACTGAAGCTTTCTTT.

With regard to this clone: The sample has other DNA sequences that encode this CDR3 too. This chain joins TRBV14 and TRBJ1-1, with 7 nucleotides matching TRBD1. In germline, CDR1 is SGHDN, CDR2 FVKESK. The trim removed 6 bases at V and 5 bases at J, leaving 6 bases unmatched. This CDR3 spans 13 amino acids. CDR3 sequence reads: CASSQQGNTEAFF. CDR3 bases: TGTGCCAGCAGTCAACAGGGGAATACTGAAGCTTTCTTT.

This clone was found a few times. The genes are TRBV7-8 and TRBJ1-5; maybe TRBD1 (5 bases). Germline lookup yields CDR1 SGHVS and CDR2 FQNEAQ. The V end lost 0 bases, the J end lost 3 bases, and 24 bases lay between the germline ends. CDR3 length: 20 amino acids. The CDR3 nucleotides read TGTGCCAGCAGCTTAGCCGTAGGGGCAGGACCTAAGGCCATCAATCAGCCCCAGCATTTT. It is translated as CASSLAVGAGPKAINQPQHF.

The chain couples TRBV7-2 to TRBJ1-1, with 8 positions matching TRBD1. The CDR3 contains 15 residues. J was trimmed by 1 base and V by 11 bases; bases with no gene match: 12. The V gene's germline CDR1 is SGHTA and CDR2 FQGNSA. For the CDR3, the DNA is TGTGCCGTCCCTGGGGACAGGATTTGGAACACTGAAGCTTTCTTT. This translates into CAVPGDRIWNTEAFF. The entire variable domain, with the rest obtained from reference TRBV7-2 and TRBJ1-1, is as follows: GAGVSQSPSNKVTEKGKDVELRCDPISGHTALYWYRQSLGQGLEFLIYFQGNSAPDKSGLPSDRFSAERTGGSVSTLTIQRTQQEDSAVYLCAVPGDRIWNTEAFFGQGTRLTVV.

As to this clone: At one of its ends the junction is not consistent with the germline gene, which may arise from a read error. The chain combines TRBV30 with TRBJ1-1; D is unresolved. The CDR3 has 13 residues. Germline CDR1 is GTSNPN and CDR2 is SVGIG (reference sequence). The DNA for the CDR3 is TGTGCCTGGAGTGTAGGCGCCGACACTGCAGCTTTCTTT. It yields the protein CAWSVGADTAAFF.

The chain links TRBV5-1 to TRBJ1-2; no clear D. The CDR3 covers 14 residues. Germline CDR1 and CDR2: SGHRS and YFSETQ. V shed 0 bases and J shed 4 bases, with 10 bases lying between them. CDR3 sequence reads: CASSLVAGIYGYTF. CDR3 bases: TGCGCCAGCAGCTTGGTAGCGGGAATCTATGGCTACACCTTC.

The sample holds a few counts of this clone. The chain employs TRBV19 and TRBJ2-1; 7 bases are shared with TRBD1. Per the germline V gene, CDR1 is LNHDA and CDR2 is SQIVND (reference sequence). The CDR3 is 14 amino acids. V was pared by 3 bases and J by 9 bases, with 8 bases of the junction left unmatched. DNA for the CDR3: TGTGCCAGTAGTATTAGGGACGACAGGGTTGAGCAGTTCTTC. Its translation is CASSIRDDRVEQFF.

The chain joins TRBV9 to TRBJ1-2; the D is unclear. The ends were cut back, 4 bases at V and 3 bases at J, with 16 bases in the middle. The germline gives CDR1 SGDLS, CDR2 YYNGEE. The CDR3 runs to 15 residues. The DNA for the CDR3 is TGTGCCAGCAGCCCTATGGGAGAAGAAGACTATGGCTACACCTTC. It codes for CASSPMGEEDYGYTF.

A single count supports this clone. The V and J genes are TRBV5-1 and TRBJ2-1; D is tentatively TRBD1 or TRBD2 (6 bases each). The CDR3 has 17 amino acids. The germline gives CDR1 SGHRS, CDR2 YFSETQ. V was trimmed by 0 bases and J by 1 base, leaving 14 bases between them. The CDR3 is CASSLVTGRLSYNEQFF. CDR3 nucleotides: TGCGCCAGCAGCTTGGTAACAGGGAGGTTGTCCTACAATGAGCAGTTCTTC.

The rearrangement joins TRBV7-9 to TRBJ1-1; 8 nucleotides line up with TRBD1. The V segment lost 5 bases and the J segment 4 bases; nucleotides outside the gene matches: 6. Germline CDR1 SEHNR, CDR2 FQNEAQ (reference sequence). There are 14 residues in the CDR3. CDR3 coding DNA: TGTGCCAGCAGCCCCTCAGGGGGCGTCACTGAAGCTTTCTTT. It codes for CASSPSGGVTEAFF.

The chain carries TRBV30 and TRBJ2-2; D unresolved. Trimming shortened V by 1 base and J by 7 bases, and 19 bases separated the two germline ends. The length of the CDR3 is 16 residues. Germline V gene lookup returns CDR1 GTSNPN and CDR2 SVGIG (reference sequence). CDR3 DNA: TGTGCCTGGAGTGGGGGTATGGGGTTCTTAGTCGGGGAGCTGTTTTTT. It specifies CAWSGGMGFLVGELFF.

This rearrangement joins TRBV29-1 to TRBJ2-1; D gene unclear. The germline V gene has CDR1 SQVTM and CDR2 ANQGSEA. Deletions cut 3 bases from V and 6 bases from J, with 12 bases between. The CDR3 contains 13 residues. The CDR3 here is CSVDLTIVNEQFF. DNA of the CDR3: TGCAGCGTTGATCTCACTATCGTCAATGAGCAGTTCTTC.

Only one count was recorded for this clone. The CDR3 here is CASSSGQGMDTEAFF. The CDR3 DNA is TGCGCCAGCAGCTCGGGACAGGGGATGGACACTGAAGCTTTCTTT. This rearrangement joins TRBV5-1 to TRBJ1-1, with TRBD1 identical over 10 bases. J was trimmed by 3 bases and V by 3 bases; bases with no gene match: 5. The germline gives CDR1 SGHRS, CDR2 YFSETQ. The CDR3 runs 15 residues.

J is TRBJ2-2 and V is TRBV5-5, with 12 bases identical to TRBD1. CDR1 and CDR2 (germline): SGHKS, YYEKEE (reference sequence). V lost 4 bases to trimming and J lost 5 bases; unmatched junction nucleotides: 9. This CDR3 is built from 17 residues. The CDR3 DNA reads TGTGCCAGCAGCATGGGACAGGGGGCCCTCAGGACCGGGGAGCTGTTTTTT. Its translation is CASSMGQGALRTGELFF.

This clone is a singleton in its sample. The chain links TRBV10-1 to TRBJ1-1; maybe TRBD1 (6 bases). CDR1 WNHNN and CDR2 SYGVQD come from the germline V gene (reference sequence). The CDR3 is 14 amino acids. Between the trimmed V and J ends, which lost 9 bases and 1 base, there was a span of 15 bases. CDR3 residues: CASSTGTTNTEAFF. CDR3 DNA sequence: TGCGCCAGTTCCACCGGGACAACGAACACTGAAGCTTTCTTT.

In this sample, this clone turned up a few times. This rearrangement joins TRBV27 to TRBJ1-1; 8 bases align to TRBD1. Trimming cost V 4 bases and J 5 bases; bases outside gene matches: 9. The CDR3 runs to 15 residues. The germline V gene has CDR1 MNHEY and CDR2 SMNVEV (reference sequence). The CDR3 sequence: CASSSSYRGGTEAFF. The CDR3 DNA is TGTGCCAGCAGTTCGTCCTACAGGGGGGGGACTGAAGCTTTCTTT.